A single sample is the source of the 5 T cell receptor beta chains below, sequenced in a study of T-cell memory formation after mild COVID-19. TCRdb called the 5' RACE reads again in MiXCR, with one record for every CDR3 protein. The profile covers 200,000 to 250,000 distinct CDR3 sequences, with over 15% appearing a single time and 2.1% taken by the ten largest. The sample was PBMCs or a T cell subset sorted from them (not recorded which). The receptors come from an adult woman who had mild COVID-19 (a few samples of this study predate the infection). Cell type and time point are not known.

V and J are TRBV27 and TRBJ1-2; D not resolved. CDR1 MNHEY and CDR2 SMNVEV come from the germline V gene (reference sequence). Trimming removed 5 bases at V and 2 bases at J, with 9 bases between. This CDR3 comprises 13 residues. CDR3 nucleotide sequence: TGTGCCAGCAGTCCATCTGGGAACTATGGCTACACCTTC. It codes for CASSPSGNYGYTF.

The genes are TRBV20-1 and TRBJ2-5; D unresolved. The CDR3 has 10 amino acids. CDR1 and CDR2 from the germline V gene are DFQATT and SNEGSKA (reference sequence). Trimming removed 4 bases at V and 5 bases at J, with 5 bases between. DNA of the CDR3: TGCAGTGCTACTGGGGAGACCCAGTACTTC. It is translated as CSATGETQYF.

The V gene is TRBV7-6, the J gene TRBJ2-7; D is possibly TRBD2 (6 bases). Germline V lookup: CDR1 SGHVS, CDR2 FNYEAQ. The CDR3 loop spans 16 amino acids. The germline V and J ends were trimmed by 1 base and 0 bases, with 13 bases remaining between them. The CDR3, as DNA: TGTGCCAGCAGCTTAGTAGGGACTGAGAGCTCCTACGAGCAGTACTTC. Translated, it gives CASSLVGTESSYEQYF.

This clonotype was observed a handful of times. The rearrangement links TRBV6-5 to TRBJ2-5, with 7 positions matching TRBD2. The V and J ends lost 6 bases and 5 bases, in that order; junction bases with no gene match: 12. CDR3 length equals 15 residues. From germline, CDR1 is MNHEY and CDR2 SVGAGI. CDR3 sequence reads: CASSFRKRGYETQYF. The CDR3, as DNA: TGTGCCAGCAGCTTCAGAAAGCGGGGCTACGAGACCCAGTACTTC.

The rearrangement uses TRBV5-1 and TRBJ1-5; D perhaps matches TRBD1 (5 bases). CDR3 length equals 16 residues. The germline V gene has CDR1 SGHRS and CDR2 YFSETQ. Trimming pared 0 bases from V and 4 bases from J, leaving 14 bases between. CDR3 nucleotides: TGCGCCAGCAGCTTGGATGGGGGTGACAGAAATCAGCCCCAGCATTTT. Amino acid sequence: CASSLDGGDRNQPQHF.